Each of the 16 T cell receptor beta chains below was sequenced from the same sample in a study of cytomegalovirus exposure and HLA in healthy donors. Both 60 Vbeta primers and 13 Jbeta primers went into the PCR. Method: immunoSEQ multiplex PCR; TCRdb's copy keeps in-frame clones and lacks some. Here the sample spans around 130,000 clones, 8.5% to 10% being singletons. Sequenced material: PBMCs. The receptors derive from a man in his forties or fifties in good health and CMV-seronegative.

In its sample, this clone was seen a few times. V gene TRBV5-1 combines with J gene TRBJ1-6, with TRBD1 matching 9 bases. The CDR3 is 15 amino acids. The germline V gene encodes CDR1 SGHRS and CDR2 YFSETQ. The V and J ends lost 2 bases and 9 bases, in that order; junction bases with no gene match: 6. The CDR3 is CASSFRDRALSPLHF. CDR3 in DNA: TGCGCCAGCAGCTTCCGGGACAGGGCTCTTTCACCCCTCCACTTT.

The genes are TRBV4-1 and TRBJ2-7, with TRBD1 matching over 9 bases. CDR1 MGHRA and CDR2 YSYEKL come from the germline V gene. Trimming cost V 5 bases and J 6 bases; bases outside gene matches: 8. The CDR3 spans 14 residues. For the CDR3, the DNA is TGCGCCAGCAGCTATACCGACAGGGGGATCGAGCAGTACTTC. Its translation: CASSYTDRGIEQYF.

This clone has more than one count but fewer than ten. This chain connects TRBV18 to TRBJ1-5; D is undetermined. Trimming pared 3 bases from V and 3 bases from J, leaving 15 bases between. Germline V gene lookup returns CDR1 KGHSH and CDR2 LQKENI. This CDR3 has 16 residues. The DNA for the CDR3 is TGTGCCAGCTCACCCTCACCGGCGGGTAACAATCAGCCCCAGCATTTT. Protein: CASSPSPAGNNQPQHF. The full variable domain, in which reference TRBV18 and TRBJ1-5 provide the parts outside the CDR3, is NAGVMQNPRHLVRRRGQEARLRCSPMKGHSHVYWYRQLPEEGLKFMVYLQKENIIDESGMPKERFSAEFPKEGPSILRIQQVVRGDSAAYFCASSPSPAGNNQPQHFGDGTRLSIL.

This clone turned up a few times. V is TRBV5-6 and J is TRBJ2-5; D might be TRBD2 (6 bases). The CDR3 has 14 amino acids. The germline gives CDR1 SGHDT, CDR2 YYEEEE. Between the trimmed V and J ends, which lost 3 bases and 5 bases, there was a span of 14 bases. CDR3 sequence reads: CASSSIGGYETQYF. The CDR3 bases are TGTGCCAGCAGCTCCATAGGAGGGTATGAGACCCAGTACTTC.

This rearrangement joins TRBV15 to TRBJ2-2; D perhaps matches TRBD1 (5 bases). This CDR3 is built from 16 residues. Trimming stripped 2 bases from V and 6 bases from J, with 16 bases between. Germline CDR1 reads LNHNV; CDR2 reads YYDKDF (reference sequence). As DNA, the CDR3 is TGTGCCACCAGCAGATGGCCGCAGGGTAAGGCCGGGGAGCTGTTTTTT. Its translation is CATSRWPQGKAGELFF.

The table lists this clone with a few counts. The chain uses TRBV7-3 and TRBJ2-3; no clear D. Germline loops: CDR1 SGHTA, CDR2 FQGTGA. The CDR3 loop spans 14 amino acids. V was cut by 5 bases and J by 0 bases, with 9 bases left in between. CDR3 DNA: TGTGCCAGCAGCCCAGACTTAAGCACAGATACGCAGTATTTT. Amino acid sequence: CASSPDLSTDTQYF.

In its sample, this clone was seen a few times. V gene TRBV7-3 combines with J gene TRBJ1-1; TRBD1 agrees at 7 bases. Germline V CDR1 and CDR2: SGHTA, FQGTGA. The CDR3 has 14 amino acids. Germline trimming cut 4 bases from V and 1 base from J; bases unmatched to any gene: 3. CDR3 loop: CASSSRTGNTEAFF. DNA of the CDR3: TGTGCCAGCAGCTCAAGGACAGGGAACACTGAAGCTTTCTTT.

This sequence joins TRBV7-3 and TRBJ2-2, with D possibly matching TRBD2 (6 bases). Germline V gene lookup returns CDR1 SGHTA and CDR2 FQGTGA. Trimming removed 3 bases at V and 6 bases at J, with 17 bases between. This CDR3 is built from 16 residues. CDR3 sequence (DNA): TGTGCCAGCAGCTTGCGGGGCGGTACTACCCCCGGGGAGCTGTTTTTT. It encodes CASSLRGGTTPGELFF.

This clone was recorded a few times. V usage is TRBV15 and J usage is TRBJ1-2; TRBD1 matches 7 bases. This CDR3 has 16 residues. Germline CDR1 reads LNHNV; CDR2 reads YYDKDF (reference sequence). Trimming at V came to 0 bases and at J to 2 bases, leaving 6 bases not matched to a gene. The CDR3 DNA reads as TGTGCCACCAGCAGAGACGCCGGGACAGACAACTATGGCTACACCTTC. Translating it yields CATSRDAGTDNYGYTF.

This clone was counted between two and nine times. The genes are TRBV19 and TRBJ1-1; perhaps TRBD1 as D (5 bases). The CDR3 contains 14 residues. CDR1 is LNHDA, CDR2 SQIVND, per germline (reference sequence). V lost 3 bases, J lost 4 bases, and 12 bases lay in between. The CDR3, as DNA: TGTGCCAGTAGTATCAGGGAAGGCGGCACTGAAGCTTTCTTT. Protein sequence: CASSIREGGTEAFF. Full variable domain (missing parts from reference TRBV19 and TRBJ1-1): DGGITQSPKYLFRKEGQNVTLSCEQNLNHDAMYWYRQDPGQGLRLIYYSQIVNDFQKGDIAEGYSVSREKKESFPLTVTSAQKNPTAFYLCASSIREGGTEAFFGQGTRLTVV.

This chain joins TRBV7-9 and TRBJ2-7; D may be TRBD1 (5 bases). From germline, CDR1 is SEHNR and CDR2 FQNEAQ (reference sequence). The CDR3 is 13 amino acids. The germline V and J ends were trimmed by 4 bases and 2 bases, with 9 bases remaining between them. The CDR3 DNA follows: TGTGCCAGCAGCTCCCCGACAGCCTACGAGCAGTACTTC. Its translation: CASSSPTAYEQYF.

This chain uses TRBV7-2 with TRBJ2-2; D might be TRBD1 (6 bases). Trimming cost V 4 bases and J 3 bases, with 12 bases left between them. CDR3 length equals 15 residues. The germline gives CDR1 SGHTA, CDR2 FQGNSA. CDR3 region: CASSWVDRDTGELFF. The CDR3 nucleotides read TGTGCCAGCAGCTGGGTGGACAGAGACACCGGGGAGCTGTTTTTT. Full variable domain (rest looked up from reference TRBV7-2 and TRBJ2-2): GAGVSQSPSNKVTEKGKDVELRCDPISGHTALYWYRQSLGQGLEFLIYFQGNSAPDKSGLPSDRFSAERTGGSVSTLTIQRTQQEDSAVYLCASSWVDRDTGELFFGEGSRLTVL.

The rearrangement uses TRBV7-9 and TRBJ2-4, with D possibly being TRBD2 (5 bases). There are 15 residues in the CDR3. Germline-derived CDR1 and CDR2 are SEHNR and FQNEAQ (reference sequence). Deletions cut 8 bases from V and 2 bases from J, with 16 bases between. The CDR3 coding sequence is TGTGCCAGCCTCCGGGATGGTGCGTCCAAAAACATTCAGTACTTC. Residues: CASLRDGASKNIQYF.

The CDR3 region is CASSVQLEIPGELFF. In DNA form, the CDR3 reads TGCGCCAGCAGCGTACAGCTTGAGATCCCCGGGGAGCTGTTTTTT. The rearrangement links TRBV5-1 to TRBJ2-2, with unresolved D. The CDR3 spans 15 residues. V was shortened by 4 bases and J by 6 bases, with 16 bases between the two germline ends. Germline V gene sequence: CDR1 SGHRS, CDR2 YFSETQ.

The chain has TRBV7-2 and TRBJ2-1; 13 bases agree with TRBD2. Germline V gene lookup returns CDR1 SGHTA and CDR2 FQGNSA. The junction had 4 bases not matched to a gene; V was cut back by 2 bases and J by 0 bases. This CDR3 comprises 18 residues. The CDR3 loop reads CASSLSGLAGSSYNEQFF. The CDR3 bases are TGTGCCAGCAGCTTATCGGGACTAGCGGGAAGCTCCTACAATGAGCAGTTCTTC.

This chain links TRBV9 with TRBJ2-3, with 8 positions matching TRBD1. This CDR3 is built from 13 residues. Per the germline V gene, CDR1 is SGDLS and CDR2 is YYNGEE. The V and J ends lost 2 bases and 4 bases, in that order; junction bases with no gene match: 0. The DNA of the CDR3 is TGTGCCAGCAGCGTGACAGGGGCAGATACGCAGTATTTT. This encodes CASSVTGADTQYF.